The 4 T cell receptor beta chains presented below share a single source sample, sequenced in a study of T cell repertoires in cytomegalovirus infection (dated by TCRdb to the late 2010s). The sample's treatment or condition label, in plain terms: in vitro stimulation with specific CMV peptide epitopes to enrich CMV-specific T cells. Sequenced using an Illumina HiSeq 1500. In-frame beta chains were kept once TCRdb had trimmed the public reads at Q25 with fastp and called clones with MiXCR. Rows merge per CDR3 protein into single entries with the most common DNA and genes. This sample holds about 500,000 distinct CDR3 sequences; roughly a third were observed only once. Under 20% of the sample is in the top ten clones. Their antigen targets remain unknown. The specimen comprised cultured PBMCs, sampled from culture after CMV antigen stimulation. The receptor set was obtained from a human donor in good health (CMV status not recorded). Some clones in this sample may be carry-over from other donors' samples.

This chain joins TRBV28 and TRBJ1-5; TRBD1 aligns across 7 bases. Germline V gene sequence: CDR1 MDHEN, CDR2 SYDVKM. With 6 bases clipped from V and 4 bases from J, the junction kept 12 bases outside the gene matches. This CDR3 has 16 amino acids. The CDR3 bases are TGTGCCAGCAGAGAGGGACAGCCCCTGGGTAATCAGCCCCAGCATTTT. This translates into CASREGQPLGNQPQHF.

J is TRBJ1-2 and V is TRBV2, with 8 bases aligning to TRBD1. V shed 5 bases and J 4 bases; nucleotides not matched to a gene: 6. CDR1 SNHLY and CDR2 FYNNEI come from the germline V gene. This CDR3 is 14 amino acids long. The CDR3 loop is CASSPDRVAYGYTF. As DNA, the CDR3 is TGTGCCAGCAGTCCGGACAGGGTTGCCTATGGCTACACCTTC.

This clonotype occurred a few times. The chain is built from TRBV7-2 and TRBJ1-2, with a weak D call TRBD1 (6 bases). The V and J ends lost 1 base and 2 bases respectively, with 17 bases between them. Germline CDR1 SGHTA, CDR2 FQGNSA. The CDR3 has 17 amino acids. The CDR3 sequence: CASSLGRGQGRNYGYTF. CDR3 sequence (DNA): TGTGCCAGCAGCTTAGGGCGGGGGCAGGGTCGGAACTATGGCTACACCTTC.

This chain links TRBV6-2 or TRBV6-3 with TRBJ1-2; no firm D call. The ends were cut back, 6 bases at V and 3 bases at J, with 17 bases in the middle. Germline V gene data show CDR1 as MNHEY and CDR2 as SVGEGT. The CDR3 is 15 residues long. CDR3 protein: CASRPTFIGDYGYTF. Here the CDR3 DNA reads TGTGCCAGCAGACCTACTTTTATAGGCGACTATGGCTACACCTTC.